The entry below gives a single TCR beta chain sequence along with its context. Its target is not known. The sample belongs to a study of post-analysis software for immune sequencing data. Study summary: Disease courses included relapsing-remitting, secondary progressive and progressive-relapsing multiple sclerosis. Findings of the study overall: Relative to controls, patients with multiple sclerosis showed significantly lower normalized Chao1 diversity. With TRBV5-6, TRBV5-1 and TRBV20-1 included, about five TRBV segments were more frequent in patients than in controls. Samples from a shared batch, those prepared together, strongly co-clustered by F measure.

The TCR beta cDNA libraries contained unique molecular identifiers. Out of about 0.9 to 11 million T cells, about 520,000 cDNA molecules were generated. From the PCR reads, TCRdb called clonotypes with MiXCR, one entry per CDR3 protein. The sample yields 350,000 to 450,000 distinct CDR3 sequences, approximately 37% seen once. The CDR3 extends over 15 amino acids. Per germline, CDR1 SQVTM and CDR2 ANQGSEA. The chain employs TRBV29-1 and TRBJ2-5, with D perhaps TRBD2 (6 bases). The DNA matches TRBJ2-7 better at its end, which makes the J call doubtful. This receptor was identified in a girl aged 2-10 years with multiple sclerosis. Sequencing used blood. This CDR3 reads CSVEAVAGRRDEQYF. The CDR3 coding sequence is TGCAGCGTTGAGGCCGTTGCGGGGCGCAGGGACGAGCAGTACTTC.